This entry describes one TCR beta chain. The data derive from a study of blood T cell repertoires in COVID-19. As for the study in general: Samples of COVID-19 (acute and convalescent) were obtained from the United States, Italy and Spain. T cells, B-cell-depleted T cells, or PBMCs provided the cDNA or gDNA that served as material.

Between the trimmed V and J ends, which lost 4 bases and 6 bases, there was a span of 5 bases. The CDR3 has 11 residues. In the study's own analysis: From reference gene primer amplification, estimates of nucleated cell counts were derived. Produced via immunoSEQ multiplex PCR; TCRdb's table is partial and in-frame only. V, J and clone size derive from that table, while D and trimming were established from the DNA sequence. The table shows about 36,000 clones, with roughly 80% occurring only once. This sequence joins TRBV12-3 or TRBV12-4 and TRBJ2-3; no definite D call. Sequenced material: peripheral blood. This clonotype was sampled from a human donor in a cohort sampled during active COVID-19. The CDR3 spells CASSSRDTQYF. CDR3 bases: TGTGCCAGCAGTTCGAGGGATACGCAGTATTTT.